A selection of T cell receptor beta chains follows, all from one sample in a study of monozygotic twins with inflammatory bowel disease. Following a re-call of the 5' RACE reads, TCRdb has one entry per CDR3 protein and lacks DNA. This repertoire includes more than 110,000 distinct CDR3 sequences. Sequencing input: blood. These receptors were collected from a human donor with ulcerative colitis or Crohn's disease, or a healthy co-twin of an affected twin (not recorded which). CDR3s include the opening cysteine and the closing phenylalanine or tryptophan.

v_gene: TRBV5-6
j_gene: TRBJ2-3
CDR3aa: CASSRLEQDLRGTDTQYF

v_gene: TRBV5-1
j_gene: TRBJ2-1
CDR3aa: CASSLTGTSTNEQFF

v_gene: TRBV4-3
j_gene: TRBJ2-3
CDR3aa: CASSFSGDTQYF

v_gene: TRBV12-3/TRBV12-4
j_gene: TRBJ2-2
CDR3aa: CASIRGGANTGELFF

v_gene: TRBV6-1
j_gene: TRBJ2-3
CDR3aa: CASSKRGLSSDTQYF

v_gene: TRBV29-1
j_gene: TRBJ2-3
CDR3aa: CSVEYSGTSTDTQYF

v_gene: TRBV14
j_gene: TRBJ2-1
CDR3aa: CASSQAYVPGLGSHNEQFF

v_gene: TRBV5-1
j_gene: TRBJ2-1
CDR3aa: CASSYFDNDNEQFF

v_gene: TRBV7-9
j_gene: TRBJ1-5
CDR3aa: CASSPGWGSDRLQPQHF

v_gene: TRBV7-7
j_gene: TRBJ2-7
CDR3aa: CASSPGTGSYEQYF

v_gene: TRBV5-1
j_gene: TRBJ2-1
CDR3aa: CASSLVITGYSIPNNEQFF

v_gene: TRBV27
j_gene: TRBJ1-1
CDR3aa: CASSPRTGMNTEAFF

v_gene: TRBV10-2
j_gene: TRBJ1-1
CDR3aa: CASSGSTEAFF

v_gene: TRBV7-3
j_gene: TRBJ1-1
CDR3aa: CASSLSLGQTEAFF

v_gene: TRBV3-1
j_gene: TRBJ2-1
CDR3aa: CASSQGASGRLQFF

v_gene: TRBV6-6
j_gene: TRBJ2-7
CDR3aa: CAIPSGIPPYEQYF

v_gene: TRBV6-2/TRBV6-3
j_gene: TRBJ2-1
CDR3aa: CASSLLVTREQFF

v_gene: TRBV6-2/TRBV6-3
j_gene: TRBJ2-5
CDR3aa: CASSTRDDRVKRETQYF

v_gene: TRBV3-1
j_gene: TRBJ2-7
CDR3aa: CASSQGSRAYEQYF

v_gene: TRBV5-1
j_gene: TRBJ2-2
CDR3aa: CASSHGGQLNTGELFF

v_gene: TRBV5-1
j_gene: TRBJ2-1
CDR3aa: CASSLQSRDEQFF

v_gene: TRBV5-1
j_gene: TRBJ1-1
CDR3aa: CASSLMLTGRVNTEAFF

v_gene: TRBV12-3/TRBV12-4
j_gene: TRBJ1-2
CDR3aa: CASSLFMGKGYTF

v_gene: TRBV10-3
j_gene: TRBJ1-1
CDR3aa: CAISETATGWDTEAFF

v_gene: TRBV12-3/TRBV12-4
j_gene: TRBJ2-7
CDR3aa: CASGGSAFLDEQYF

v_gene: TRBV20-1
j_gene: TRBJ2-1
CDR3aa: CSAWTSGSRGEQFF

v_gene: TRBV7-3
j_gene: TRBJ1-6
CDR3aa: CASSLIPGLESPLHF

v_gene: TRBV7-2
j_gene: TRBJ1-2
CDR3aa: CASSSRQGGGYGYTF

v_gene: TRBV20-1
j_gene: TRBJ2-1
CDR3aa: CSATPTVNEQFF

v_gene: TRBV27
j_gene: TRBJ1-6
CDR3aa: CASSYRDSFSPLHF

v_gene: TRBV5-1
j_gene: TRBJ2-1
CDR3aa: CASSSTFVVGSYNEQFF

v_gene: TRBV18
j_gene: TRBJ1-2
CDR3aa: CASSPEPGIHGYTF

v_gene: TRBV7-2
j_gene: TRBJ2-1
CDR3aa: CASSPPTRPNEQFF

v_gene: TRBV5-4
j_gene: TRBJ2-5
CDR3aa: CASSPKLAGVRETQYF

v_gene: TRBV3-1
j_gene: TRBJ1-2
CDR3aa: CASSQPRGYGYTF

v_gene: TRBV7-2
j_gene: TRBJ1-4
CDR3aa: CASSLEWGGEKLFF

v_gene: TRBV28
j_gene: TRBJ1-2
CDR3aa: CASSGTGTLGPSGYTF

v_gene: TRBV7-9
j_gene: TRBJ2-1
CDR3aa: CASTAEGRSYNEQFF

v_gene: TRBV5-1
j_gene: TRBJ1-2
CDR3aa: CASSPQGVGNYGYTF

v_gene: TRBV10-3
j_gene: TRBJ1-3
CDR3aa: CAISDDRNSGNTIYF

v_gene: TRBV29-1
j_gene: TRBJ2-7
CDR3aa: CSVGTSRYEQYF

v_gene: TRBV5-1
j_gene: TRBJ2-1
CDR3aa: CASSPVGTSGFNEQFF

v_gene: TRBV6-5
j_gene: TRBJ2-7
CDR3aa: CASSALSGRAGEQYF

v_gene: TRBV7-3
j_gene: TRBJ1-4
CDR3aa: CASSLSGVGANEKLFF

v_gene: TRBV24-1
j_gene: TRBJ2-1
CDR3aa: CATSDPGTSVQDEQFF

v_gene: TRBV6-5
j_gene: TRBJ2-7
CDR3aa: CASQTGRPYEQYF

v_gene: TRBV7-7
j_gene: TRBJ2-5
CDR3aa: CASSASLADHVTQYF

v_gene: TRBV5-6
j_gene: TRBJ2-5
CDR3aa: CASSLGPQETQYF

v_gene: TRBV20-1
j_gene: TRBJ1-5
CDR3aa: CSANRGRPGQPQHF

v_gene: TRBV11-2
j_gene: TRBJ2-1
CDR3aa: CASFNLGNEQFF

v_gene: TRBV12-3/TRBV12-4
j_gene: TRBJ2-3
CDR3aa: CASSSPAGLGDTQYF

v_gene: TRBV7-6
j_gene: TRBJ2-1
CDR3aa: CASSFPGKLDNEQFF

v_gene: TRBV6-2/TRBV6-3
j_gene: TRBJ2-1
CDR3aa: CASSYSHSYNEQFF